The entry below gives a single T cell receptor beta chain sequence along with its context. Its cognate antigen is unknown. Repertoires were generated with immunoSEQ multiplex PCR, while TCRdb's copy carries only in-frame clones and drops some. The profile shows approximately 90,000 clones, approximately 90% of them singletons. The sample is drawn from a study of T cell responses to AZD1222 COVID-19 vaccine. General study points: Baseline antibody screening turned up just a handful of seropositive AZD1222 recipients.

The CDR3 contains 11 residues. Germline V CDR1 and CDR2: LNHDA, SQIVND (reference sequence). The rearrangement joins TRBV19 to TRBJ1-2; no firm D call. This sequence originates from an adult who received the AZD1222 COVID-19 vaccine. The source material was peripheral blood, sampled 28 days after the second AZD1222 dose. The DNA for the CDR3 is TGTGCTTCGTTAGCTGGCTATGGCTACACCTTC. Its translation is CASLAGYGYTF.